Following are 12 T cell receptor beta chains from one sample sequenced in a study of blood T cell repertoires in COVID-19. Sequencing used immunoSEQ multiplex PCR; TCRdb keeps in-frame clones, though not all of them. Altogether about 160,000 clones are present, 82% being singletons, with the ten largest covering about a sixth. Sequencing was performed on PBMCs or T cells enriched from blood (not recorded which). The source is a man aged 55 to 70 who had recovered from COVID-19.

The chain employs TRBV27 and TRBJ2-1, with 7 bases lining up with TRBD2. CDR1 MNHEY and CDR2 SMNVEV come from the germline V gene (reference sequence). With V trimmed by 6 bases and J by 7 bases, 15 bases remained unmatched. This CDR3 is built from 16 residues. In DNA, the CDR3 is TGTGCCAGCAGGAAGGCTTTAGGCGGGAGTTTGAATGAGCAGTTCTTC. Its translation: CASRKALGGSLNEQFF.

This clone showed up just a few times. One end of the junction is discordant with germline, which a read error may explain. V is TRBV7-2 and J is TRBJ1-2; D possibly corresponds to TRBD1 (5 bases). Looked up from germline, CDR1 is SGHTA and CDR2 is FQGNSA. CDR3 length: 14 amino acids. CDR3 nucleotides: TGTGCCAGCAGCTCTGGGGCGGGGAACTCTGGCTACACCTTC. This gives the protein CASSSGAGNSGYTF.

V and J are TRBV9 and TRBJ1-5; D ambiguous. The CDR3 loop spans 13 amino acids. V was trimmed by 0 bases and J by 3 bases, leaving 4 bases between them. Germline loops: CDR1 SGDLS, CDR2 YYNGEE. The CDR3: CASSVGHNQPQHF. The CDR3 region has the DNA TGTGCCAGCAGCGTAGGGCACAATCAGCCCCAGCATTTT.

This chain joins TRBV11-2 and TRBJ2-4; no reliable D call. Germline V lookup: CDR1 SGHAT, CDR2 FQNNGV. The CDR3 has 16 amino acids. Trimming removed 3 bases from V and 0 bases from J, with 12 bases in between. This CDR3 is CASSFQTHLAKNIQYF. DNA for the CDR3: TGTGCCAGCAGCTTCCAGACTCATCTAGCCAAAAACATTCAGTACTTC.

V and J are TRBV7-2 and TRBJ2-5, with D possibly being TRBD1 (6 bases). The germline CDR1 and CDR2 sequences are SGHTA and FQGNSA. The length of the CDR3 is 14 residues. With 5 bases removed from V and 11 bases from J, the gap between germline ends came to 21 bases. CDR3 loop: CASSRQQGVSGQYF. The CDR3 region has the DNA TGTGCCAGCAGCCGTCAACAGGGTGTCTCGGGGCAGTACTTC.

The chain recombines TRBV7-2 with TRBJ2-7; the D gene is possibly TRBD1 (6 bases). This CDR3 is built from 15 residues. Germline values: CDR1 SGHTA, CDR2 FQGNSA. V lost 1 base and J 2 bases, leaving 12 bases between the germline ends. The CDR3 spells CASSLESGATYEQYF. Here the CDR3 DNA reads TGTGCCAGCAGCTTAGAGTCAGGGGCCACCTACGAGCAGTACTTC. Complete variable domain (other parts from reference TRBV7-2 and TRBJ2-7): GAGVSQSPSNKVTEKGKDVELRCDPISGHTALYWYRQSLGQGLEFLIYFQGNSAPDKSGLPSDRFSAERTGGSVSTLTIQRTQQEDSAVYLCASSLESGATYEQYFGPGTRLTVT.

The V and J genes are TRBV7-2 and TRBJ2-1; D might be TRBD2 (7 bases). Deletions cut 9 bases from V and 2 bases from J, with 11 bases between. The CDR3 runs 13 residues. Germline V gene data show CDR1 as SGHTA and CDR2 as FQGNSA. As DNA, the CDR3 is TGTGCCAGTTCGGGGGGCACCTACAATGAGCAGTTCTTC. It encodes CASSGGTYNEQFF. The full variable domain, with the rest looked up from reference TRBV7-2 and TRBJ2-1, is GAGVSQSPSNKVTEKGKDVELRCDPISGHTALYWYRQSLGQGLEFLIYFQGNSAPDKSGLPSDRFSAERTGGSVSTLTIQRTQQEDSAVYLCASSGGTYNEQFFGPGTRLTVL.

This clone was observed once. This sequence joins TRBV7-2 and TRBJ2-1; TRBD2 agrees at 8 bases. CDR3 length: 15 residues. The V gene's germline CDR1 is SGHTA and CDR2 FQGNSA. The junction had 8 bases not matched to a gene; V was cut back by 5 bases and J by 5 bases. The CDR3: CASSALAGRNNEQFF. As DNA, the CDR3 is TGTGCCAGCAGCGCCTTAGCGGGAAGGAACAATGAGCAGTTCTTC.

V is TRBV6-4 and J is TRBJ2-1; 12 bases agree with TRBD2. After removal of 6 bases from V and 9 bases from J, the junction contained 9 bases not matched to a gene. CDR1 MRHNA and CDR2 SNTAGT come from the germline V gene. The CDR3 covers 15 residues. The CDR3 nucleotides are TGTGCCAGCAGCCCTACTAGCGGGGGGCCGGGTGAGCAGTTCTTC. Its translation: CASSPTSGGPGEQFF.

The CDR3 DNA is TGTGCCAGCTCACCCTCATTAATGCGGGGAAACACTGAAGCTTTCTTT. Translating it yields CASSPSLMRGNTEAFF. The chain joins TRBV18 to TRBJ1-1; D is unclear. Per germline, CDR1 KGHSH and CDR2 LQKENI. This CDR3 has 16 residues. V was clipped by 3 bases and J by 2 bases, with 16 bases between them. The complete variable domain, with remaining parts taken from reference TRBV18 and TRBJ1-1, reads NAGVMQNPRHLVRRRGQEARLRCSPMKGHSHVYWYRQLPEEGLKFMVYLQKENIIDESGMPKERFSAEFPKEGPSILRIQQVVRGDSAAYFCASSPSLMRGNTEAFFGQGTRLTVV.

The CDR3 region is CASLRQGKNSPLHF. The CDR3 DNA reads as TGTGCCAGCTTACGACAGGGGAAGAATTCACCCCTCCACTTT. The J gene is TRBJ1-6, the V gene TRBV5-8; 8 nucleotides align to TRBD1. The J segment lost 7 bases and the V segment lost 7 bases, leaving 7 bases of the junction unmatched. CDR1 and CDR2 from the germline V gene are SGHTS and YDEGEE. This CDR3 is built from 14 residues.

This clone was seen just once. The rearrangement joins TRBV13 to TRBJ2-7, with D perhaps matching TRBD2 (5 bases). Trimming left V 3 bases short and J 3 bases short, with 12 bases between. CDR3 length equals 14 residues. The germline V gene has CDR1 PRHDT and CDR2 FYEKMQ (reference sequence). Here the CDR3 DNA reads TGTGCCAGCAGCTTCGGGGAAGGATTCTACGAGCAGTACTTC. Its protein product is CASSFGEGFYEQYF. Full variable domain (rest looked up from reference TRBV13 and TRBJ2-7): AAGVIQSPRHLIKEKRETATLKCYPIPRHDTVYWYQQGPGQDPQFLISFYEKMQSDKGSIPDRFSAQQFSDYHSELNMSSLELGDSALYFCASSFGEGFYEQYFGPGTRLTVT.